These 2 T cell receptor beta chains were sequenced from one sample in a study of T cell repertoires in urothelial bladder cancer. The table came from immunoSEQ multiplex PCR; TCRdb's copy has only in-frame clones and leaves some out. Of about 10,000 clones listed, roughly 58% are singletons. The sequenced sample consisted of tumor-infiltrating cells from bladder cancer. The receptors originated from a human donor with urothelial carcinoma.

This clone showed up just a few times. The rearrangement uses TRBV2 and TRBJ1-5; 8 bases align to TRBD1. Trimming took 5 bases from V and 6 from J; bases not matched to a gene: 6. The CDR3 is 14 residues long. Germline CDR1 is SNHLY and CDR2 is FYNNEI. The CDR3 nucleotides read TGTGCCAGCAGTCCTGGACAGGGAGGTCAGCCCCAGCATTTT. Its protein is CASSPGQGGQPQHF.

The CDR3 DNA is TGCGCCAGCAGTTGGACAGGGGGTTACGAGCAGTACTTC. This encodes CASSWTGGYEQYF. The chain uses TRBV5-1 and TRBJ2-7, with 10 bases identical to TRBD1. V dropped 5 bases and J dropped 4; count of bases not matched to a gene: 3. Per the germline V gene, CDR1 is SGHRS and CDR2 is YFSETQ. The CDR3 is made up of 13 amino acids.